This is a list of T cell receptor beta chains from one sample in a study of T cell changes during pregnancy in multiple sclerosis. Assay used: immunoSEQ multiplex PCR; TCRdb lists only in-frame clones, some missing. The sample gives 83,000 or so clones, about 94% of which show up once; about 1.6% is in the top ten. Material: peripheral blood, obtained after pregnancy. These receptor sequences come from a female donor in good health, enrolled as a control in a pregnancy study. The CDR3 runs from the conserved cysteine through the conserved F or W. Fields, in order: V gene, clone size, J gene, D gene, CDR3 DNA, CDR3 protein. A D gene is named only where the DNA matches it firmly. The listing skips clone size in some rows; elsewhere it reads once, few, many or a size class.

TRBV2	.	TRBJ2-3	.	TGTGCCAGCAGTGACGAGGATACGCAGTATTTT	CASSDEDTQYF
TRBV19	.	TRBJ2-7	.	TGTGCCAGTAGTCGCCTCGGGGGTAGCGGATCCTACGAGCAGTACTTC	CASSRLGGSGSYEQYF
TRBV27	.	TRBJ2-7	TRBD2	TGTGCCAGCAGGCCAAGCGGGAGGTCTTCCTACGAGCAGTACTTC	CASRPSGRSSYEQYF
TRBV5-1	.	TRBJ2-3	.	TGCGCCAGCTATGGTGGCGGTTCAGCAGATACGCAGTATTTT	CASYGGGSADTQYF
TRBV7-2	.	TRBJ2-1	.	TGTGCCAGCACCCCTAGTAAGTCCTACAATGAGCAGTTCTTC	CASTPSKSYNEQFF
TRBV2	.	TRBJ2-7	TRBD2	TGTGCCAGCAGTGAGGCTATAGCGGGAACCTACGAGCAGTACTTC	CASSEAIAGTYEQYF
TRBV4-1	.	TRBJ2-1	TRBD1	TGCGCCAGCAGCCAAGACAGGGGGCGCGGGAAGTTCTTC	CASSQDRGRGKFF
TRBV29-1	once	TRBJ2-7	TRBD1	TGCAGCGTTGAATTTACAGGGGGAAGCTCCTACGAGCAGTACTTC	CSVEFTGGSSYEQYF
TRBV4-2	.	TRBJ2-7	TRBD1	TGTGCCAGCAGCCAAGGCGGGACAGGTTACGAGCAGTACTTC	CASSQGGTGYEQYF
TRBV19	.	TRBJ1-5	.	TGTGCCAGTAGTATAGTAGGGTCGGGGCAGCCCCAGCATTTT	CASSIVGSGQPQHF
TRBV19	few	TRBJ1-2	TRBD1	TGTGCCAGTAGTGCCAACAGGGGCCCTAACTATGGCTACACCTTC	CASSANRGPNYGYTF
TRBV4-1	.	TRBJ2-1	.	TGCGCCAGCAGCCAAGATTCGGAGCGGCCCTACAATGAGCAGTTCTTC	CASSQDSERPYNEQFF
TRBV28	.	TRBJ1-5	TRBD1	TGTGCCAGCAGTCCGACCCAAGGAGACAGGGCGGGTCAGCCCCAGCATTTT	CASSPTQGDRAGQPQHF
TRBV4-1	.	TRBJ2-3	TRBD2	TGCGCCAGCAGCCCCCTAGCGGCCCCCACAGATACGCAGTATTTT	CASSPLAAPTDTQYF
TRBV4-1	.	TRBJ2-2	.	TGCGCCAGCAGCCCAGTAGCGGCCGGGGAGCTGTTTTTT	CASSPVAAGELFF
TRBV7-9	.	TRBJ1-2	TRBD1	TGTGCCAGCAGCTCCCCCCAGACAGGGTATGGCTACACCTTC	CASSSPQTGYGYTF
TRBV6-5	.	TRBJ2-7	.	TGTGCCAGCAGGGGAACAGGGGGGGCCGAGCAGTACTTC	CASRGTGGAEQYF
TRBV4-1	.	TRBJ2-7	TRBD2	TGCGCCAGCAGCCAATACGGGCTAGCGGGAGGCGAGCAGTACTTC	CASSQYGLAGGEQYF
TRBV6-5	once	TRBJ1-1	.	TGTGCCAGCAGTTACAATCTAAAAGGGGGTCGGACTGAAGCTTTCTTT	CASSYNLKGGRTEAFF
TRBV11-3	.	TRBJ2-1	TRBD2	TGTGCCAGCAGCTCTTCGAGCGGGGAATACAATGAGCAGTTCTTC	CASSSSSGEYNEQFF
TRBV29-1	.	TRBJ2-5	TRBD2	TGCAGCGTTTTAAGCGGGGAAGAGACCCAGTACTTC	CSVLSGEETQYF
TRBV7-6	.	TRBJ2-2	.	TGTGCCAGCAGCTTAGAAGCTTCGGGGGAGCTGTTTTTT	CASSLEASGELFF
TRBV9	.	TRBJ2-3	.	TGTGCCAGCAGCCCCTATGTGGCGGCAGACCCTAGCACAGATACGCAGTATTTT	CASSPYVAADPSTDTQYF
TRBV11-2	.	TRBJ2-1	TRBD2	TGTGCCAGCAGCCAACTAGCGGGAGGGGGGGAGCAGTTCTTC	CASSQLAGGGEQFF
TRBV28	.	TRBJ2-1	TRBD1	TGTGCCAGCAGTATCAGACAGGGCCACCAGTTCTTC	CASSIRQGHQFF
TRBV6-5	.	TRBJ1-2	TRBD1	TGTGCCAGCAGTCCGACAGGGGGCAACTATGGCTACACCTTC	CASSPTGGNYGYTF
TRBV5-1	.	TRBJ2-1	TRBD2	TGCGCCAGCAGCTACACTAGCGGGATTTACAATGAGCAGTTCTTC	CASSYTSGIYNEQFF
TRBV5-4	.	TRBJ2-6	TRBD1	TGTGCCAGCAGCACGCCGGGACAGGGATCGGGGGCCAACGTCCTGACTTTC	CASSTPGQGSGANVLTF
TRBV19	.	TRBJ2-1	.	TGTGCCAGTAGTGGTGACGGGAGCTACAATGAGCAGTTCTTC	CASSGDGSYNEQFF
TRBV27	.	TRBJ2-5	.	TGTGCCAGCAGTCCCGGACTGTCCCAAGAGACCCAGTACTTC	CASSPGLSQETQYF
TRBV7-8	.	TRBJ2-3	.	TGTGCCAGCAGCTTGGGGGGGGGCACAGGAGGGCTTTTCACAGATACGCAGTATTTT	CASSLGGGTGGLFTDTQYF
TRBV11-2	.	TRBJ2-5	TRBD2	TGTGCCAGCAGCACTAGCGGGGGGGTCGGGGAGACCCAGTACTTC	CASSTSGGVGETQYF
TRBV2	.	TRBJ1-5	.	TGTGCCAGCACGGGGGGGTTCCAACAGCCCCAGCATTTT	CASTGGFQQPQHF
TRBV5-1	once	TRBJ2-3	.	TGCGCCAGCAGCGCGGGGCTTGGGGCCACAGATACGCAGTATTTT	CASSAGLGATDTQYF
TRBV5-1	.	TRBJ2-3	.	TGCGCCAGCAGCTTGGCCGTAGCAGCAGATACGCAGTATTTT	CASSLAVAADTQYF